The 25 T cell receptor beta chains given below trace back to one sample, sequenced in a study of Ad26.COV2.S vaccination and SARS-CoV-2 variants. Clones were read by immunoSEQ multiplex PCR, and TCRdb kept only the in-frame ones, dropping some. Of about 680,000 clones in the sample, about 90% were seen once. The sample's treatment: some 20 received Ad26.COV2.S at low or high dose, single or two shots; 5 received placebo; per-sample allocation not given. Repertoires come from day 63 after the first vaccine or placebo injection. The material was peripheral blood, obtained in a trial of Ad26.COV2.S vaccine versus placebo. Receptor source: a person aged 18-65 years who received the Ad26.COV2.S COVID-19 vaccine or a placebo.

The chain links TRBV12-3 or TRBV12-4 to TRBJ2-2; 12 nucleotides line up with TRBD2. CDR3 size: 13 residues. V dropped 10 bases and J dropped 7; count of bases not matched to a gene: 4. The CDR3 sequence is CATRLAGDGELFF. The CDR3 nucleotides are TGTGCCACCCGACTAGCGGGGGACGGGGAGCTGTTTTTT.

The chain has TRBV30 and TRBJ2-7, with no clear D. V lost 3 bases and J lost 4, with 7 bases in between. This CDR3 has 11 amino acids. Germline-derived CDR1 and CDR2 are GTSNPN and SVGIG (reference sequence). The CDR3 protein is CAWREGYEQYF. As DNA, the CDR3 is TGTGCCTGGAGGGAAGGTTACGAGCAGTACTTC.

The chain couples TRBV30 to TRBJ2-5; 8 positions agree with TRBD1. In germline, CDR1 is GTSNPN, CDR2 SVGIG (reference sequence). The CDR3 has 13 residues. The V and J ends lost 3 bases and 4 bases, in that order; junction bases with no gene match: 4. In DNA form, the CDR3 reads TGTGCCTGGAGGGACAGGGCGACAGAGACCCAGTACTTC. Residues: CAWRDRATETQYF. The whole variable domain, remainder taken from reference TRBV30 and TRBJ2-5, is SQTIHQWPATLVQPVGSPLSLECTVEGTSNPNLYWYRQAAGRGLQLLFYSVGIGQISSEVPQNLSASRPQDRQFILSSKKLLLSDSGFYLCAWRDRATETQYFGPGTRLLVL.

The chain is built from TRBV7-2 and TRBJ2-1, with TRBD2 identical over 7 bases. Germline-derived CDR1 and CDR2 are SGHTA and FQGNSA. This CDR3 region has 15 residues. V was clipped by 0 bases and J by 7 bases; unmatched bases: 6. The CDR3 bases are TGTGCCAGCAGCTTAGCGAGCGGGGCGGGGAATGAGCAGTTCTTC. Translating gives CASSLASGAGNEQFF.

This chain uses TRBV5-4 with TRBJ2-7; the match to TRBD1 covers 10 bases. Trimming took 4 bases from V and 4 from J; bases not matched to a gene: 8. This CDR3 spans 15 amino acids. Germline V gene sequence: CDR1 SGHNT, CDR2 YYREEE (reference sequence). DNA of the CDR3: TGTGCCAGCAGCCCCGGGACAGGGGATAATTACGAGCAGTACTTC. This translates into CASSPGTGDNYEQYF.

V is TRBV11-2 and J is TRBJ1-2; the D is unclear. Trimming removed 3 bases at V and 4 bases at J, with 9 bases between. CDR1 is SGHAT and CDR2 is FQNNGV in the germline V gene. There are 13 residues in the CDR3. CDR3 bases: TGTGCCAGCAGCTTTGACTCAATCTATGGCTACACCTTC. This sequence encodes CASSFDSIYGYTF.

This chain joins TRBV24-1 and TRBJ2-1; TRBD1 aligns across 7 bases. Looked up from germline, CDR1 is KGHDR and CDR2 is SFDVKD. The CDR3 is 13 residues long. V trimming: 2 bases; J trimming: 6 bases; junction bases outside the gene matches: 0. CDR3 nucleotide sequence: TGTGCCACCAGTGATTCAGGGGGCAATGAGCAGTTCTTC. Translating it yields CATSDSGGNEQFF.

V gene TRBV19 combines with J gene TRBJ1-5, with a possible D match to TRBD1 (5 bases). The germline V and J ends were trimmed by 3 bases and 0 bases, with 9 bases remaining between them. The CDR3 consists of 15 residues. The V gene's germline CDR1 is LNHDA and CDR2 SQIVND (reference sequence). The CDR3 bases are TGTGCCAGTAGTATCCAGGGCTATAGCAATCAGCCCCAGCATTTT. It specifies CASSIQGYSNQPQHF.

This clone has only a few counts. This chain connects TRBV19 to TRBJ1-5; 8 bases fit TRBD1. The V gene end was trimmed by 3 bases and the J gene end by 8 bases; junction bases not matched to a gene: 9. Germline CDR1 reads LNHDA; CDR2 reads SQIVND (reference sequence). The CDR3 length is 15 residues. In nucleotides, the CDR3 is TGTGCCAGTAGTATCCTGGACAGGGCCGTCAAGCCCCAGCATTTT. Amino acid sequence: CASSILDRAVKPQHF.

V gene TRBV27 combines with J gene TRBJ2-7; D is uncertain. Trimming removed 4 bases from V and 0 bases from J, with 10 bases in between. Germline V CDR1 and CDR2: MNHEY, SMNVEV (reference sequence). The CDR3 runs to 14 residues. The CDR3 region is CASSSLLSSYEQYF. CDR3 in DNA: TGTGCCAGCAGTTCCCTCTTAAGCTCCTACGAGCAGTACTTC.

This clone came up a few times. The chain carries TRBV27 and TRBJ2-2, with 8 positions matching TRBD2. V was clipped by 2 bases and J by 8 bases; unmatched bases: 13. Germline loops: CDR1 MNHEY, CDR2 SMNVEV (reference sequence). The length of the CDR3 is 17 residues. The CDR3 DNA reads as TGTGCCAGCAGTTTAGCCCGGGGGGGGACGACCGGTGGGGAGCTGTTTTTT. Residues: CASSLARGGTTGGELFF.

The chain uses TRBV6-5 and TRBJ2-5, with no clear D. The length of the CDR3 is 13 residues. With 2 bases removed from V and 2 bases from J, the gap between germline ends came to 6 bases. Germline CDR1 and CDR2: MNHEY and SVGAGI. CDR3: CASSYVRQETQYF. CDR3 sequence (DNA): TGTGCCAGCAGTTACGTCAGACAAGAGACCCAGTACTTC.

The rearrangement joins TRBV18 to TRBJ2-7; TRBD1 is a possible D gene (6 bases). The CDR3 runs 15 residues. CDR1 is KGHSH, CDR2 LQKENI, per germline. Trimming pared 3 bases from V and 5 bases from J, leaving 17 bases between. In DNA, the CDR3 is TGTGCCAGCTCACCCCCCGACAGGACCTCTAACGAGCAGTACTTC. Protein product: CASSPPDRTSNEQYF. Full variable domain (rest looked up from reference TRBV18 and TRBJ2-7): NAGVMQNPRHLVRRRGQEARLRCSPMKGHSHVYWYRQLPEEGLKFMVYLQKENIIDESGMPKERFSAEFPKEGPSILRIQQVVRGDSAAYFCASSPPDRTSNEQYFGPGTRLTVT.

The gene calls are TRBV7-6 and TRBJ2-7, with 9 positions matching TRBD2. With V trimmed by 1 base and J by 0 bases, 4 bases remained unmatched. Germline V lookup: CDR1 SGHVS, CDR2 FNYEAQ. The CDR3 covers 16 residues. The CDR3 DNA is TGTGCCAGCAGCTTAGGGGGGACTAGCATCTCCTACGAGCAGTACTTC. This translates into CASSLGGTSISYEQYF. Using reference TRBV7-6 and TRBJ2-7 for the parts outside the CDR3, the full variable domain is GAGVSQSPRYKVTKRGQDVALRCDPISGHVSLYWYRQALGQGPEFLTYFNYEAQQDKSGLPNDRFSAERPEGSISTLTIQRTEQRDSAMYRCASSLGGTSISYEQYFGPGTRLTVT.

This clone is a singleton in its sample. The chain uses TRBV6-1 and TRBJ2-7, with TRBD1 identical over 9 bases. J gave up 5 bases and V 3 bases, and 8 bases lay outside the gene matches. The CDR3 consists of 15 residues. CDR1 is MNHNS and CDR2 is SASEGT in the germline V gene. CDR3 sequence (DNA): TGTGCCAGCAGTGAGAGGACAGGGGCGACTAACGAGCAGTACTTC. This sequence encodes CASSERTGATNEQYF.

The genes are TRBV2 and TRBJ1-5; a possible D gene is TRBD1 (5 bases). Trimming took off 6 bases at V and 2 bases at J, with 11 bases between the two ends. Looked up from germline, CDR1 is SNHLY and CDR2 is FYNNEI. The CDR3 loop spans 14 amino acids. The CDR3 nucleotides are TGTGCCAGCAGCTCCGGGACCGGCAATCAGCCCCAGCATTTT. It yields the protein CASSSGTGNQPQHF.

The chain couples TRBV7-9 to TRBJ1-1; the match to TRBD1 covers 9 bases. Germline V gene lookup returns CDR1 SEHNR and CDR2 FQNEAQ (reference sequence). After removal of 3 bases from V and 6 bases from J, the junction contained 8 bases not matched to a gene. The CDR3 has 15 residues. CDR3 sequence: CASSLSTGGIAEAFF. As DNA, the CDR3 is TGTGCCAGCAGCTTGTCGACAGGGGGAATCGCTGAAGCTTTCTTT.

As for this clone: Other nucleotide sequences from this sample produce the same CDR3. The genes are TRBV12-5 and TRBJ1-1; D not resolved. Trimming pared 1 base from V and 1 base from J, leaving 1 base between. CDR3 size: 12 residues. CDR1 is LGHNT and CDR2 is FRNRAP in the germline V gene. The CDR3 region is CASGLGNTEAFF. As DNA, the CDR3 is TGTGCTAGTGGTTTGGGGAACACTGAAGCTTTCTTT.

The genes are TRBV28 and TRBJ2-1; 8 bases fit TRBD1. The CDR3 extends over 14 amino acids. The V and J ends lost 8 bases and 3 bases, in that order; junction bases with no gene match: 6. From germline, CDR1 is MDHEN and CDR2 SYDVKM. CDR3: CASGNRGIYNEQFF. Written as DNA, the CDR3 is TGTGCCAGCGGCAACAGGGGGATCTACAATGAGCAGTTCTTC.

The table lists this clone with a few counts. The V and J genes are TRBV24-1 and TRBJ1-1, with no clear D. Germline V gives CDR1 KGHDR, CDR2 SFDVKD. There are 13 residues in the CDR3. Between the trimmed V and J ends, which lost 6 bases and 1 base, there was a span of 8 bases. In DNA, the CDR3 is TGTGCCACCAGTACTGAAACGAACACTGAAGCTTTCTTT. This sequence encodes CATSTETNTEAFF.

This chain joins TRBV12-3 or TRBV12-4 and TRBJ2-3, with 9 bases matching TRBD2. CDR3 length equals 12 residues. Trimming at V came to 11 bases and at J to 4 bases, leaving 4 bases not matched to a gene. Here the CDR3 reads CAVLAGPDTQYF. The CDR3 DNA reads as TGTGCCGTACTAGCGGGCCCAGATACGCAGTATTTT.

This sequence joins TRBV11-1 and TRBJ2-7, with D possibly matching TRBD2 (6 bases). Per the germline V gene, CDR1 is SGHAT and CDR2 is FQDESV (reference sequence). CDR3 length: 15 amino acids. Trimming stripped 5 bases from V and 0 bases from J, with 14 bases between. The CDR3 loop reads CASSPGAPSSYEQYF. Here the CDR3 DNA reads TGTGCCAGCAGCCCGGGAGCCCCCAGCTCCTACGAGCAGTACTTC. The entire variable domain, with the rest obtained from reference TRBV11-1 and TRBJ2-7, is as follows: EAEVAQSPRYKITEKSQAVAFWCDPISGHATLYWYRQILGQGPELLVQFQDESVVDDSQLPKDRFSAERLKGVDSTLKIQPAELGDSAMYLCASSPGAPSSYEQYFGPGTRLTVT.

The chain carries TRBV7-8 and TRBJ2-7, with D hard to call. The CDR3 contains 14 residues. Deletions cut 1 base from V and 3 bases from J, with 10 bases between. CDR1 and CDR2 (germline): SGHVS, FQNEAQ. CDR3 in amino acids: CASSLGSWDYEQYF. The CDR3 region has the DNA TGTGCCAGCAGCTTAGGGTCCTGGGACTACGAGCAGTACTTC. The full variable domain, its missing parts supplied by reference TRBV7-8 and TRBJ2-7, is GAGVSQSPRYKVAKRGQDVALRCDPISGHVSLFWYQQALGQGPEFLTYFQNEAQLDKSGLPSDRFFAERPEGSVSTLKIQRTQQEDSAVYLCASSLGSWDYEQYFGPGTRLTVT.

This clone was detected a few times. The rearrangement links TRBV7-2 to TRBJ1-1; D unclear. Germline V CDR1 and CDR2: SGHTA, FQGNSA. The CDR3 sequence is 14 residues long. The V end lost 8 bases, the J end lost 2 bases, and 15 bases lay between the germline ends. In DNA, the CDR3 is TGTGCCAGCGGCCTGAGGGAGCGAAACACTGAAGCTTTCTTT. Translating gives CASGLRERNTEAFF.

The rearrangement links TRBV2 to TRBJ2-3; D perhaps matches TRBD2 (5 bases). V gave up 3 bases and J gave up 4 bases, with 11 bases separating them. Germline lookup yields CDR1 SNHLY and CDR2 FYNNEI. The CDR3 has 14 residues. The CDR3 region has the DNA TGTGCCAGCAGTGACCGGAAGAGGGCAGATACGCAGTATTTT. Its translation is CASSDRKRADTQYF.